This entry describes one T cell receptor (beta chain). No antigen is known for it. The immunoSEQ assay was v3. The method was immunoSEQ multiplex PCR; TCRdb's version includes in-frame clones alone and lacks a portion of them. Of over 25,000 clones in the sample, 72% were seen once. The time point here: pre-treatment sample, taken before nivolumab and TIL therapy. The tumor samples were excised metastases, mostly pleural nodules or supraclavicular lymph nodes. Progressing patients received lymphodepletion, expanded TIL infusion and IL-2. Stage 4 NSCLC adults joined between October 2017 and 2020. V shed 5 bases, J shed 8 bases, and the junction held 3 bases outside the gene matches. From germline, CDR1 is SGHVS and CDR2 FNYEAQ. CDR3 size: 14 residues. These data originate in a study of TIL therapy for anti-PD-1-resistant metastatic lung cancer. Points from the study as a whole: This highly selected cohort may not generalize to typical lung cancer patients. Many TIL product clones were absent from baseline tumor, suggesting clonal contraction.

Sequencing used tumor tissue, obtained at baseline. This TCR came from a person between 25 and 80 years old with non-small cell lung cancer. The chain uses TRBV7-6 and TRBJ1-6, with 10 bases fitting TRBD1. In DNA form, the CDR3 reads TGTGCCAGCAGCACCGGGACAGGGGATTCACCCCTCCACTTT. Protein product: CASSTGTGDSPLHF.